The rows below give T cell receptor beta chains drawn from one sample of a study of blood T cell repertoires in COVID-19. Generated by immunoSEQ multiplex PCR, the TCRdb table keeps only in-frame clones and is missing some. This table holds roughly 300,000 clones, 70% to 90% found once. Sequencing was carried out using peripheral blood. Receptors originate from a woman aged 30 to 39 with COVID-19, enrolled during active disease. The CDR3 runs from the conserved cysteine through the conserved F or W.

j_gene: TRBJ2-2; v_gene: TRBV28; CDR3aa: CAIDKDNTGELFF
j_gene: TRBJ2-7; v_gene: TRBV30; CDR3aa: CAWIRTGSSYEQYF
j_gene: TRBJ1-5; v_gene: TRBV28; CDR3aa: CASREGGSNQPQHF
j_gene: TRBJ2-2; v_gene: TRBV2; CDR3aa: CASSVQGAGELFF
j_gene: TRBJ2-2; v_gene: TRBV12-5; CDR3aa: CASGLPSTGVITGELFF
j_gene: TRBJ2-7; v_gene: TRBV7-6; CDR3aa: CASSSTGGVYEQYF
j_gene: TRBJ2-2; v_gene: TRBV4-2; CDR3aa: CASLGGAGQGELFF
j_gene: TRBJ1-4; v_gene: TRBV6-4; CDR3aa: CASSDSSGTRGEKLFF
j_gene: TRBJ2-3; v_gene: TRBV9; CDR3aa: CASSATSDEDDTQYF
j_gene: TRBJ2-1; v_gene: TRBV2; CDR3aa: CASSAQGAYNEQFF
j_gene: TRBJ2-5; v_gene: TRBV7-2; CDR3aa: CASSHQSPYPETQYF
j_gene: TRBJ1-2; v_gene: TRBV28; CDR3aa: CASSSDSYGYTF
j_gene: TRBJ2-5; v_gene: TRBV3-1/TRBV3-2; CDR3aa: CASSQNPQGAGVETQYF
j_gene: TRBJ2-7; v_gene: TRBV18; CDR3aa: CASSPPSGGMAYEQYF
j_gene: TRBJ2-7; v_gene: TRBV5-4; CDR3aa: CASSLTGTGGVLAYEQYF
j_gene: TRBJ2-1; v_gene: TRBV3-1/TRBV3-2; CDR3aa: CASSQDPSRGRGHEQFF
j_gene: TRBJ2-5; v_gene: TRBV11-2; CDR3aa: CASSLEVGGGPEETQYF
j_gene: TRBJ2-7; v_gene: TRBV19; CDR3aa: CASSTRTSERGSYEQYF
j_gene: TRBJ2-5; v_gene: TRBV28; CDR3aa: CASSISGGGGIETQYF
j_gene: TRBJ2-1; v_gene: TRBV5-4; CDR3aa: CASSLFGGSNEQFF
j_gene: TRBJ2-4; v_gene: TRBV23-1; CDR3aa: CASSQKWPDSHF
j_gene: TRBJ1-2; v_gene: TRBV12-3/TRBV12-4; CDR3aa: CASSLDGNYGYTF
j_gene: TRBJ2-1; v_gene: TRBV7-2; CDR3aa: CASSLGGLPTEQFF
j_gene: TRBJ1-2; v_gene: TRBV5-1; CDR3aa: CASSLAPVNYGYTF
j_gene: TRBJ2-7; v_gene: TRBV6-4; CDR3aa: CASSEEQGGSYEQYF
j_gene: TRBJ1-6; v_gene: TRBV5-1; CDR3aa: CASTTGTLVYNSPLHF
j_gene: TRBJ2-1; v_gene: TRBV6-2/TRBV6-3; CDR3aa: CASSYSKWRGGLNEQFF
j_gene: TRBJ2-3; v_gene: TRBV11-2; CDR3aa: CASSFPGEGTDTQYF
j_gene: TRBJ2-1; v_gene: TRBV11-1; CDR3aa: CASSLVAGAYNEQFF
j_gene: TRBJ2-7; v_gene: TRBV19; CDR3aa: CASSMGIQGYEQYF
j_gene: TRBJ2-2; v_gene: TRBV5-5; CDR3aa: CASSLAGSNTGELFF
j_gene: TRBJ1-2; v_gene: TRBV3-1/TRBV3-2; CDR3aa: CASSQRTDPYGYTF
j_gene: TRBJ2-5; v_gene: TRBV6-5; CDR3aa: CASSSPGGADETQYF
j_gene: TRBJ2-2; v_gene: TRBV7-9; CDR3aa: CASDPQAVGELFF
j_gene: TRBJ1-4; v_gene: TRBV24-1; CDR3aa: CATRPGRSREINEKLFF
j_gene: TRBJ2-7; v_gene: TRBV14; CDR3aa: CASSAPLGRGDDEQYF
j_gene: TRBJ2-7; v_gene: TRBV21-1; CDR3aa: CASSPRGGRAYEQYF
j_gene: TRBJ1-6; v_gene: TRBV6-6; CDR3aa: CATGRGDSPLHF
j_gene: TRBJ1-1; v_gene: TRBV5-1; CDR3aa: CASSLVRGHTEAFF
j_gene: TRBJ1-1; v_gene: TRBV5-6; CDR3aa: CASSLSRDYTEAFF
j_gene: TRBJ1-1; v_gene: TRBV4-1; CDR3aa: CASSQMAVGGATEAFF
j_gene: TRBJ2-1; v_gene: TRBV4-2; CDR3aa: CASSRGTDPNNEQFF
j_gene: TRBJ2-5; v_gene: TRBV5-4; CDR3aa: CASSLAREETQYF
j_gene: TRBJ2-5; v_gene: TRBV13; CDR3aa: CASSPRGGETQYF
j_gene: TRBJ1-3; v_gene: TRBV28; CDR3aa: CATTKHNINTIYF
j_gene: TRBJ2-3; v_gene: TRBV6-4; CDR3aa: CASSESAGGPDTQYF
j_gene: TRBJ1-1; v_gene: TRBV18; CDR3aa: CASSPPGRWVMNTEAFF
j_gene: TRBJ1-2; v_gene: TRBV18; CDR3aa: CASSPVPGQGNYGYTF
j_gene: TRBJ1-5; v_gene: TRBV28; CDR3aa: CASSSGTGARISNQPQHF
j_gene: TRBJ1-1; v_gene: TRBV27; CDR3aa: CASGRVGVKDTEAFF
j_gene: TRBJ2-1; v_gene: TRBV12-2; CDR3aa: CASRFKLAVTYNEQFF
j_gene: TRBJ1-2; v_gene: TRBV3-1/TRBV3-2; CDR3aa: CASSLTDRGNGYTF
j_gene: TRBJ2-2; v_gene: TRBV5-6; CDR3aa: CASSLGHNTGELFF
j_gene: TRBJ2-1; v_gene: TRBV19; CDR3aa: CASNWRYGGDEQFF
j_gene: TRBJ2-7; v_gene: TRBV7-2; CDR3aa: CASSLGQNGEQYF
j_gene: TRBJ2-7; v_gene: TRBV19; CDR3aa: CASSAVAGTGTYEQYF
j_gene: TRBJ1-2; v_gene: TRBV6-5; CDR3aa: CASTLSGKTYGYTF
j_gene: TRBJ1-1; v_gene: TRBV2; CDR3aa: CASKSGTLNTEAFF